This T cell receptor (beta chain) was recorded in a study of T cells after yellow fever vaccination. General study points: Booster sampling recovered most clones from primary vaccination (96% CD4, roughly 86% CD8). Some clonotypes, a small share, were shared between CD4 and CD8 compartments. A weaker but faster secondary response was observed, peaking on day 5 versus 15.

Generation of TCR cDNA used 5'RACE template switching (which added a universal primer site and UMIs). TCRdb fed the 5' RACE reads into MiXCR, producing one record per CDR3 protein. The profile shows about 45,000 distinct CDR3 sequences, roughly 7.1% of them singletons. This clonotype was seen many times. V was clipped by 3 bases and J by 9 bases; unmatched bases: 8. The CDR3 contains 15 residues. The germline V gene encodes CDR1 SGHKS and CDR2 YYEKEE (reference sequence). This specimen consisted of CD8+ T cells not binding an NS4B(214-222) dextramer, sorted from PBMCs, obtained 45 days after the yellow fever booster vaccination. V usage is TRBV5-5 and J usage is TRBJ2-1, with 11 bases matching TRBD1. This TCR came from a man between 25 and 39 years old who received the YFV17D yellow fever vaccine. DNA of the CDR3: TGTGCCAGCAGCTCCCGGACAGGGGGCCTTGGTGAGCAGTTCTTC. Its translation is CASSSRTGGLGEQFF.